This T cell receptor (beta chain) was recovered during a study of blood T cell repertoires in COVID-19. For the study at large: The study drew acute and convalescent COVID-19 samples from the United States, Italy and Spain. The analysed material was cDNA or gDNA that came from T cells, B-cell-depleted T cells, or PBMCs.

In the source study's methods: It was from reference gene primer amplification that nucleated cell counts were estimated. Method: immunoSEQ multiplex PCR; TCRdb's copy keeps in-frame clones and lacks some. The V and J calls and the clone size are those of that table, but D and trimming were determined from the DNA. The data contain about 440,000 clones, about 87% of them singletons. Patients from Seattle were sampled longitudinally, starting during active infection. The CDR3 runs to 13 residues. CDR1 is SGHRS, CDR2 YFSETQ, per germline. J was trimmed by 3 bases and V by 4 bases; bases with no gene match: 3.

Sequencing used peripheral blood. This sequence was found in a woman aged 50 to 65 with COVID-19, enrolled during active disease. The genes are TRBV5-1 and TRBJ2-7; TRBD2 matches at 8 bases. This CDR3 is CASSAGTSYEQYF. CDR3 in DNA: TGCGCCAGCAGCGCTGGGACTAGCTACGAGCAGTACTTC.